The entry below describes one TCR beta chain. Its antigen is not identified. This sample was included in a study of blood T cells in healthy people across ages. Study observations and caveats: For the donors, CMV status was unknown and possibly confounded expanded clonotype changes. When one million T cells were used, diversity estimates were thought to be underestimates.

The CDR3 is made up of 14 amino acids. V lost 8 bases and J 8 bases, leaving 18 bases between the germline ends. Per germline, CDR1 WSHSY and CDR2 SAAADI. Through a sample-barcoded 5' primer and a J-beta primer mix, a second PCR was run for about 6 to 11 cycles. Every cDNA was tagged by a template-switch adaptor with 12 random nucleotides. TCRdb redid the calling of the 5' RACE reads with MiXCR, one entry per CDR3 protein. The table has approximately 780,000 distinct CDR3 sequences, 20% to 30% seen once. This sample was also put to use in a study of T cells of mothers and their children.

Sequencing used blood. The chain combines TRBV10-2 with TRBJ1-4; tentative D call: TRBD1 (5 bases). The source of this sequence is a boy aged 5-17 years in good health. CDR3 residues: CASGPGTGEEKLFF. The CDR3 DNA follows: TGCGCCAGCGGTCCTGGGACGGGGGAGGAAAAACTGTTTTTT.